The table lists the clone carrying this TCR beta chain with many counts. Its antigen remains unidentified. TCRdb called the RT-PCR reads again in MiXCR, with one record for every CDR3 protein. The sample has 500,000 to 550,000 distinct CDR3 sequences, more than 7% seen once. This sample stems from a study of response to subunit inactivated influenza vaccine. Broader study findings: New T cells are recruited in small numbers by each seasonal influenza vaccination, according to the authors' suggestion.

This CDR3 has 13 amino acids. V was pared by 3 bases and J by 8 bases, with 5 bases of the junction left unmatched. The germline CDR1 and CDR2 sequences are SGHDT and YYEEEE. The input for sequencing was PBMCs from blood, taken around 2 years after vaccination. The chain joins TRBV5-6 to TRBJ2-1, with 7 bases that match TRBD2. This sequence was found in a man aged 45-69 years who received an inactivated influenza vaccine. CDR3 bases: TGTGCCAGCAGCTCCTTGGGGAGGGATGAGCAGTTCTTC. Translation: CASSSLGRDEQFF.